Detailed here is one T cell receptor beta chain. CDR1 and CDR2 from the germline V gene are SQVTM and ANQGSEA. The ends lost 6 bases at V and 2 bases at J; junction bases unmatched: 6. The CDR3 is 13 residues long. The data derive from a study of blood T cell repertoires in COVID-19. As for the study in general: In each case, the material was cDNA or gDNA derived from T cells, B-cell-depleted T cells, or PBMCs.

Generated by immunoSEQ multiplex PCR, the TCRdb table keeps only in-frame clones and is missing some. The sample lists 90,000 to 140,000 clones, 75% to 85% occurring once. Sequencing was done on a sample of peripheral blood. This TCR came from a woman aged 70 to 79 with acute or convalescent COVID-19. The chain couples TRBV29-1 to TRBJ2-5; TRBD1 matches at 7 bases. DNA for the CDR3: TGCAGCGTCGCACAGGGGACACAAGAGACCCAGTACTTC. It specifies CSVAQGTQETQYF.